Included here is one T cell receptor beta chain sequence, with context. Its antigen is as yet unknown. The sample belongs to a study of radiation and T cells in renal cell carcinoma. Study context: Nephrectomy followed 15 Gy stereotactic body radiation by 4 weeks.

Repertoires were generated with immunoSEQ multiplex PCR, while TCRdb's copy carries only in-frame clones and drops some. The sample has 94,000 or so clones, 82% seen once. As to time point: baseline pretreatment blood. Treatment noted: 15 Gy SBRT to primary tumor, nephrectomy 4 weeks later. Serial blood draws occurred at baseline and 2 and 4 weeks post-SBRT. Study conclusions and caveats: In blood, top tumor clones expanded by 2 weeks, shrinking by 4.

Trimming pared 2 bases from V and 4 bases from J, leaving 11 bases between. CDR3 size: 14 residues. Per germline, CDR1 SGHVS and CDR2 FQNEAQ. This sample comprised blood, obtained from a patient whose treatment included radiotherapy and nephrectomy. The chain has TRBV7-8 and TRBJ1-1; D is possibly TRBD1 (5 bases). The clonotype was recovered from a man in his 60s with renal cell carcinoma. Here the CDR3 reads CASSLISQGTEAFF. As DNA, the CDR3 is TGTGCCAGCAGCTTAATTAGTCAGGGCACTGAAGCTTTCTTT.